Listed below are T cell receptor beta chains from one sample, sequenced in a study of blood T cell repertoires in COVID-19. Using immunoSEQ multiplex PCR, the repertoire was profiled, and TCRdb retains in-frame clones only, with some absent. The sample holds about 130,000 clones, roughly four fifths seen once. Sequences were obtained from peripheral blood. Source of these receptors: a human donor in a cohort sampled during active COVID-19. CDR3s include the opening cysteine and the closing phenylalanine or tryptophan. The D gene is left open where the match is weak. Rows give clone size only sometimes, using once, few, many, or a class for an expanded clone.

j_gene | abundance | d_gene | v_gene | CDR3nt | CDR3aa
TRBJ1-2 | - | - | TRBV5-1 | TGCGCCAGCAGCTTGACAGTGACTAACTATGGCTACACCTTC | CASSLTVTNYGYTF
TRBJ1-5 | - | - | TRBV30 | TGTGCCTGGAGCCACCGGGGGAGCGCGGAGCCGCCGCCCCAGCATTTT | CAWSHRGSAEPPPQHF
TRBJ2-1 | - | TRBD2 | TRBV2 | TGTGCCAGCAGTGAGTCGCGCGGGGGATCCTACAATGAGCAGTTCTTC | CASSESRGGSYNEQFF
TRBJ1-1 | - | - | TRBV30 | TGTGCCTGGAGCCGACCCCCCGGGGCTGAAGCTTTCTTT | CAWSRPPGAEAFF
TRBJ2-3 | - | TRBD2 | TRBV4-1 | TGCGCCAGCAGCCAAGCCTCCTCACCGACTAGCGGGGGGACCGATACGCAGTATTTT | CASSQASSPTSGGTDTQYF
TRBJ2-3 | - | TRBD2 | TRBV9 | TGTGCCAGCAGTCTAGCGGGGGGCCCGGAATCGCAGTATTTT | CASSLAGGPESQYF
TRBJ1-2 | - | - | TRBV28 | TGTGCCAGCACCTTAGTCCATGCGGCTGGCTACACCTTC | CASTLVHAAGYTF
TRBJ2-7 | - | TRBD1 | TRBV19 | TGTGCCAGTAGTATCGGACAGGGGGCGTCGGGGCAGTACTTC | CASSIGQGASGQYF
TRBJ2-7 | - | TRBD2 | TRBV5-4 | TGTGCCAGCAGCCCTGTCGGGGGGAAAAACTACGAGCAGTACTTC | CASSPVGGKNYEQYF
TRBJ1-4 | - | TRBD1 | TRBV6-5 | TGTGCCAGCCGACAGGACAGGGGACGAGAAAAACTGTTTTTT | CASRQDRGREKLFF
TRBJ2-7 | - | TRBD2 | TRBV27 | TGTGCCAGCAGCCCTGAGGTAGCGGGGGCCCACTACGAGCAGTACTTC | CASSPEVAGAHYEQYF
TRBJ1-2 | few | TRBD1 | TRBV9 | TGTGCCAGCAGCGGCATCGACAGGGGGCGTGAATATGGCTACACCTTC | CASSGIDRGREYGYTF
TRBJ2-3 | - | TRBD1 | TRBV7-8 | TGTGCCAGCAGCTTAGAGACCGGGACAGGGGGATCGGATACGCAGTATTTT | CASSLETGTGGSDTQYF
TRBJ1-2 | - | TRBD1 | TRBV19 | TGTGCCAGTAGGACGGACAGGTCCTATGGCTACACCTTC | CASRTDRSYGYTF
TRBJ2-5 | - | - | TRBV19 | TGTGCCAGTAGGGGAGATCGAGAGACCCAGTACTTC | CASRGDRETQYF
TRBJ1-5 | few | TRBD1 | TRBV6-6 | TGTGCCAGCAGTTACGGGGGCAGGGGGCTTCAGCCCCAGCATTTT | CASSYGGRGLQPQHF
TRBJ2-3 | once | TRBD2 | TRBV7-3 | TGTGCCAGCAGCTGGACTAGCGGGGTCGGAGATACGCAGTATTTT | CASSWTSGVGDTQYF
TRBJ2-1 | - | - | TRBV12-2 | TGTGCAAGTCGCTTAGGGACTAGCGGGCGACTGAGCTCCTACAATGAGCAGTTCTTC | CASRLGTSGRLSSYNEQFF
TRBJ2-2 | few | - | TRBV3-1/TRBV3-2 | TGTGCCAGCAGCCCGCGTTTAGGGGGGGCCGGGACCGGGGAGCTGTTTTTT | CASSPRLGGAGTGELFF
TRBJ2-3 | once | TRBD2 | TRBV5-5 | TGTGCCAGCAACCTAGCGGGGACAGATACGCAGTATTTT | CASNLAGTDTQYF
TRBJ2-1 | - | TRBD2 | TRBV6-2/TRBV6-3 | TGTGCCAGCAGTCAGACTAGCCCAAGGTACAATGAGCAGTTCTTC | CASSQTSPRYNEQFF
TRBJ1-6 | few | TRBD1 | TRBV27 | TGTGCCAGCAGCCCCGACAGGGCGAATTCACCCCTCCACTTT | CASSPDRANSPLHF
TRBJ2-5 | few | TRBD2 | TRBV9 | TGTGCCAGCAGCGTAGCGAGGCTAGCGGGCCCCCACGAGACCCAGTACTTC | CASSVARLAGPHETQYF
TRBJ1-1 | - | TRBD1 | TRBV5-4 | TGTGCCAGCAGCTCCAGACGACAGGGGGAGATGAAAGCTTTCTTT | CASSSRRQGEMKAFF
TRBJ1-1 | - | - | TRBV5-1 | TGCGCCAGCAGCAGGGGTACTTCTGAAGCTTTCTTT | CASSRGTSEAFF
TRBJ2-7 | - | - | TRBV7-2 | TGTGCCAGCAGCTTTGAGGGCGGGTACTACGAGCAGTACTTC | CASSFEGGYYEQYF
TRBJ2-3 | once | TRBD2 | TRBV11-2 | TGTGCCAGCAGTACCGGGACTAGCGGGGGGGCCGCGCAGTATTTT | CASSTGTSGGAAQYF
TRBJ2-1 | - | - | TRBV5-5 | TGTGCCAGCAGCCCCACCGGGTTAGGGAGTACCTACAATGAGCAGTTCTTC | CASSPTGLGSTYNEQFF
TRBJ1-5 | few | - | TRBV27 | TGTGCCAGCAGTTTCCCTCTCGGGGGGCGCGTGTATTCCTTTCAGCCCCAGCATTTT | CASSFPLGGRVYSFQPQHF
TRBJ1-2 | - | TRBD1 | TRBV7-8 | TGTGCCAGCAGCTTAGCGACAGGGGACTCTGGCTACACCTTC | CASSLATGDSGYTF
TRBJ1-1 | - | TRBD1 | TRBV7-2 | TGTGCCAGCAGGGAAAGACAGGGGGCTCATACTGAAGCTTTCTTT | CASRERQGAHTEAFF
TRBJ2-2 | - | - | TRBV3-1/TRBV3-2 | TGTGCCAGTGGCGGCATATTACCCGGGGAGCTGTTTTTT | CASGGILPGELFF
TRBJ1-4 | - | - | TRBV7-9 | TGTGCCAGCAGCTCTCGACGGGTCCCTAGTGAAAAACTGTTTTTT | CASSSRRVPSEKLFF
TRBJ1-2 | once | - | TRBV18 | TGTGCCAGCTCACCAGGGCAAAACAGGGAACCGGGACGTGGCTACACCTTC | CASSPGQNREPGRGYTF
TRBJ2-1 | few | - | TRBV4-2 | TGTGCCAGCAGCCCGATAGCGGACTCCTACAATGAGCAGTTCTTC | CASSPIADSYNEQFF
TRBJ1-1 | - | - | TRBV30 | TGTGCCTGGAGTCAACGGGAAGCTTTCTTT | CAWSQREAFF
TRBJ2-3 | - | TRBD2 | TRBV27 | TGTGCCAGCAGTTCTCGGACTAGGGGAACAGATACGCAGTATTTT | CASSSRTRGTDTQYF
TRBJ1-3 | - | - | TRBV6-6 | TGTGCCAGCAGTTTAGGGGGTTCTGGAAACACCATATATTTT | CASSLGGSGNTIYF
TRBJ1-5 | few | - | TRBV15 | TGTGCCACCAGCAGTGCAGGAGGTCTTCATCAGCCCCAGCATTTT | CATSSAGGLHQPQHF
TRBJ1-1 | few | - | TRBV5-1 | TGCGCCAGCAGCTTAAGGGCAGGGGCGGTAAACACTGAAGCTTTCTTT | CASSLRAGAVNTEAFF
TRBJ1-5 | - | TRBD1 | TRBV19 | TGTGCCAGTAGGACAGGGGGCAACAATCAGCCCCAGCATTTT | CASRTGGNNQPQHF
TRBJ2-2 | - | TRBD1 | TRBV19 | TGTGCCAGTAGTAGGGGGACAGTAAACACCGGGGAGCTGTTTTTT | CASSRGTVNTGELFF
TRBJ2-5 | - | - | TRBV4-2 | TGTGCCAGCAGCCCTCGGGCGAGCGGCAGCCAAGAGACCCAGTACTTC | CASSPRASGSQETQYF
TRBJ2-3 | - | - | TRBV19 | TGTGCCAGTAGTAAATCGGCAGGGACAGATACGCAGTATTTT | CASSKSAGTDTQYF
TRBJ1-1 | - | TRBD1 | TRBV7-9 | TGTGCCAGCAGAAATCTACAGGGGGTGAACACTGAAGCTTTCTTT | CASRNLQGVNTEAFF
TRBJ2-5 | - | TRBD1 | TRBV5-4 | TGTGCCAGCAGCCGGGACAGATACCAAGAGACCCAGTACTTC | CASSRDRYQETQYF
TRBJ2-3 | - | - | TRBV5-8 | TGTGCCAGCAGCTTGGCGGGGGTTCAAACAGATACGCAGTATTTT | CASSLAGVQTDTQYF
TRBJ2-1 | - | - | TRBV10-3 | TGTGCCATCAGTGAGTCGACAGTCTTGAACAATGAGCAGTTCTTC | CAISESTVLNNEQFF
TRBJ1-5 | - | - | TRBV7-8 | TGTGCCAGCAGCCTAGCGGGGGGGGCGGGCAATCAGCCCCAGCATTTT | CASSLAGGAGNQPQHF
TRBJ1-4 | - | - | TRBV5-1 | TGCGCCAGCAGCTTGGCCGGGCGGGCAACTAATGAAAAACTGTTTTTT | CASSLAGRATNEKLFF
TRBJ2-5 | - | - | TRBV15 | TGTGCCACCAGCAGAGACCCCCTGGAGACCCAGTACTTC | CATSRDPLETQYF
TRBJ1-1 | - | - | TRBV7-3 | TGTGCCAGCAGCTTAATCGGGGGTGGTGGCACTGAAGCTTTCTTT | CASSLIGGGGTEAFF
TRBJ1-5 | - | - | TRBV6-6 | TGTGCCAGCAGACACCAGGGATATAGCAATCAGCCCCAGCATTTT | CASRHQGYSNQPQHF
TRBJ2-7 | few | TRBD2 | TRBV27 | TGTGCCAGCACCCTAGCGGGGGGGTCCTACGACGAGCAGTACTTC | CASTLAGGSYDEQYF
TRBJ2-1 | - | TRBD2 | TRBV4-1 | TGCGCCAGCAGCCAAGAGGAATCACTAGCGGGGATATTTGAGCAGTTCTTC | CASSQEESLAGIFEQFF
TRBJ1-2 | - | TRBD1 | TRBV28 | TGTGCCAGCAGTTTAGGACAGGTGGTCTATGGCTACACCTTC | CASSLGQVVYGYTF
TRBJ2-2 | - | TRBD2 | TRBV3-1/TRBV3-2 | TGTGCCAGCAGCCAACAATGGGGGGGGATCGGGGAGCTGTTTTTT | CASSQQWGGIGELFF